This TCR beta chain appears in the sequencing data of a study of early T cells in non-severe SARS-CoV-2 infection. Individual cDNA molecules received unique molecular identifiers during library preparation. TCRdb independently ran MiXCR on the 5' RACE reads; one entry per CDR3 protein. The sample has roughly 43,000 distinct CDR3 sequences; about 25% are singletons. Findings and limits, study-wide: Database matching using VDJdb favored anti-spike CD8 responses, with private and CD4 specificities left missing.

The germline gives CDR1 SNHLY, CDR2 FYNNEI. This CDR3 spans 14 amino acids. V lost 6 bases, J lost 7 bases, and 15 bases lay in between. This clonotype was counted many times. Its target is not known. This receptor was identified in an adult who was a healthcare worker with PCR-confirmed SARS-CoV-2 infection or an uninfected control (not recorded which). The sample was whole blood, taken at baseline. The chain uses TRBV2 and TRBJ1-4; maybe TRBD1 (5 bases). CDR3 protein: CASSPGTGGEKLFF. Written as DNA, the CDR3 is TGTGCCAGCAGCCCCGGGACGGGGGGTGAAAAACTGTTTTTT.